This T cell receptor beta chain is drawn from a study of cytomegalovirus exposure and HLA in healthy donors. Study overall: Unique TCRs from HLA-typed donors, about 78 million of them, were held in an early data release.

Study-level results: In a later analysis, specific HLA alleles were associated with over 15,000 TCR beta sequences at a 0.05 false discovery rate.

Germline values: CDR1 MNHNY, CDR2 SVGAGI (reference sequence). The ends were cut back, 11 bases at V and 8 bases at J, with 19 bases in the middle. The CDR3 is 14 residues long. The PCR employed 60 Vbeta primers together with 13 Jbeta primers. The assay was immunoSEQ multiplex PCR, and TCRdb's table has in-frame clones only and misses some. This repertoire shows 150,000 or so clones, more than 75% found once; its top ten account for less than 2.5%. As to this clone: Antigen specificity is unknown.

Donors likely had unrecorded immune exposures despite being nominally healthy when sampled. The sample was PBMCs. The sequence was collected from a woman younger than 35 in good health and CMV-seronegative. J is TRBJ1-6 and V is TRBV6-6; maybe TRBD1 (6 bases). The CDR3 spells CAGNQQGADSPLHF. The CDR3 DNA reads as TGTGCCGGAAACCAACAGGGTGCGGATTCACCCCTCCACTTT.